Below are 28 T cell receptor beta chains sequenced from a single sample in a study of blood T cell repertoires in COVID-19. Here immunoSEQ multiplex PCR was the method, and the copy in TCRdb shows in-frame clones only, minus some. Of fewer than 300,000 clones listed, approximately 82% are singletons. The sample taken for sequencing was peripheral blood. The receptors come from a woman aged 70 to 79 with active or convalescent COVID-19.

This clone was found once. V usage is TRBV23-1 and J usage is TRBJ1-1; TRBD1 matches 8 bases. TRBV23-1 is treated as an ORF (open reading frame) with a function not yet certain. The CDR3 covers 13 residues. J gave up 4 bases and V 3 bases, and 1 base lay outside the gene matches. CDR3 sequence reads: CASSHTGGTEAFF. CDR3 sequence (DNA): TGCGCCAGCAGTCATACAGGGGGCACTGAAGCTTTCTTT.

The chain carries TRBV3-1 (or the pseudogene TRBV3-2) and TRBJ2-7, with TRBD1 as a possible D gene (6 bases). The CDR3 length is 13 residues. Trimming took off 4 bases at V and 4 bases at J, with 11 bases between the two ends. Germline lookup yields CDR1 LGHDT and CDR2 YNNKEL (reference sequence). The CDR3: CASSLGARYEQYF. As DNA, the CDR3 is TGTGCCAGCAGCCTGGGGGCCAGATACGAGCAGTACTTC.

This chain links TRBV5-6 with TRBJ1-5; TRBD1 agrees at 7 bases. The CDR3 extends over 15 amino acids. Germline V gives CDR1 SGHDT, CDR2 YYEEEE. J lost 3 bases, V lost 4 bases, and 7 bases had no gene match. The CDR3 bases are TGTGCCAGCAGCATACAGGGGCAGCCCAATCAGCCCCAGCATTTT. This gives the protein CASSIQGQPNQPQHF.

The CDR3 nucleotides read TGTGCCAGCAGCTTAAGGGGACAGGGCTTCATGCTGAACACTGAAGCTTTCTTT. Translating gives CASSLRGQGFMLNTEAFF. The chain recombines TRBV7-8 with TRBJ1-1, with 9 bases fitting TRBD1. CDR3 size: 18 residues. Germline values: CDR1 SGHVS, CDR2 FQNEAQ. Trimming took 2 bases from V and 0 from J; bases not matched to a gene: 10.

V is TRBV15 and J is TRBJ2-4, with D maybe TRBD1 (5 bases). Trimming took 0 bases from V and 7 from J, leaving 13 bases between them. The CDR3 sequence is 15 residues long. Germline-derived CDR1 and CDR2 are LNHNV and YYDKDF (reference sequence). The DNA for the CDR3 is TGTGCCACCAGCAGAGAAGGGGCCTCAAGCAACATTCAGTACTTC. This encodes CATSREGASSNIQYF. Supplemented by reference TRBV15 and TRBJ2-4, the full variable domain reads DAMVIQNPRYQVTQFGKPVTLSCSQTLNHNVMYWYQQKSSQAPKLLFHYYDKDFNNEADTPDNFQSRRPNTSFCFLDIRSPGLGDTAMYLCATSREGASSNIQYFGAGTRLSVL.

This chain connects TRBV6-5 to TRBJ1-6; D may be TRBD1 (5 bases). With 0 bases removed from V and 5 bases from J, the gap between germline ends came to 8 bases. This CDR3 has 15 residues. Germline CDR1 reads MNHEY; CDR2 reads SVGAGI. The CDR3 DNA is TGTGCCAGCAGTTACTCTGGGACTGATAATTCACCCCTCCACTTT. This sequence encodes CASSYSGTDNSPLHF.

The chain employs TRBV30 and TRBJ1-2; D gene ambiguous. Deletions cut 4 bases from V and 0 bases from J, with 12 bases between. The CDR3 spans 14 residues. Per germline, CDR1 GTSNPN and CDR2 SVGIG (reference sequence). CDR3: CAWTRGSANYGYTF. CDR3 DNA sequence: TGTGCCTGGACCAGAGGCTCGGCTAACTATGGCTACACCTTC.

The chain carries TRBV29-1 and TRBJ1-4; D possibly corresponds to TRBD1 (6 bases). CDR1 is SQVTM, CDR2 ANQGSEA, per germline. The CDR3 has 13 residues. The CDR3 DNA sequence: TGCAGTGTAAGGACAGCATCCTATGAAAAACTGTTTTTT. Amino acid sequence: CSVRTASYEKLFF.

The gene calls are TRBV30 and TRBJ1-2, with D perhaps TRBD1 (6 bases). This CDR3 has 12 amino acids. The V end lost 5 bases, the J end lost 7 bases, and 14 bases lay between the germline ends. In germline, CDR1 is GTSNPN, CDR2 SVGIG (reference sequence). CDR3 nucleotide sequence: TGTGCCTGGGGGGGCCGTCCGCTTGGCTACACCTTC. Its translation: CAWGGRPLGYTF.

The chain employs TRBV19 and TRBJ2-7; 11 bases are shared with TRBD2. V dropped 7 bases and J dropped 4; count of bases not matched to a gene: 3. The germline CDR1 and CDR2 sequences are LNHDA and SQIVND (reference sequence). The CDR3 extends over 13 amino acids. The CDR3 protein is CASKASGRYEQYF. The CDR3 DNA follows: TGTGCCAGTAAGGCTAGCGGGAGGTACGAGCAGTACTTC.

V is TRBV5-6 and J is TRBJ2-7; the D is unclear. V was shortened by 0 bases and J by 4 bases, with 8 bases between the two germline ends. The CDR3 contains 13 residues. Germline V gives CDR1 SGHDT, CDR2 YYEEEE. In DNA form, the CDR3 reads TGTGCCAGCAGCTTGGGGGCCCTTTACGAGCAGTACTTC. As protein: CASSLGALYEQYF. Supplemented by reference TRBV5-6 and TRBJ2-7, the full variable domain reads DAGVTQSPTHLIKTRGQQVTLRCSPKSGHDTVSWYQQALGQGPQFIFQYYEEEERQRGNFPDRFSGHQFPNYSSELNVNALLLGDSALYLCASSLGALYEQYFGPGTRLTVT.

Note on this clone: The junction shows a germline mismatch at one end, possibly a read error. The rearrangement uses TRBV7-7 and TRBJ2-3, with 7 bases aligning to TRBD1. From germline, CDR1 is SSHAT and CDR2 FNYEAQ (reference sequence). The length of the CDR3 is 15 residues. The CDR3 sequence is CASSPTGQGTDTQYF. The DNA of the CDR3 is TGTGCTAGCAGCCCGACAGGGCAGGGCACAGATACGCAGTATTTT.

The V gene is TRBV5-5, the J gene TRBJ2-7, with 14 bases lining up with TRBD2. Germline V CDR1 and CDR2: SGHKS, YYEKEE (reference sequence). V dropped 3 bases and J dropped 4; count of bases not matched to a gene: 3. This CDR3 spans 15 amino acids. CDR3 nucleotides: TGTGCCAGCAGCTCCGGGACTAGCGGGAGTTACGAGCAGTACTTC. The encoded protein is CASSSGTSGSYEQYF.

V and J are TRBV5-4 and TRBJ2-2; 9 bases match TRBD1. CDR1 and CDR2 from the germline V gene are SGHNT and YYREEE (reference sequence). This CDR3 spans 16 amino acids. The trim removed 4 bases at V and 8 bases at J, leaving 12 bases unmatched. The CDR3 DNA is TGTGCCAGCAGCACCCGGGACAGGGATTTCGGTGGGGAGCTGTTTTTT. Translated, it gives CASSTRDRDFGGELFF.

V and J are TRBV15 and TRBJ2-1, with D tentatively TRBD1 (6 bases). V lost 3 bases, J lost 9 bases, and 15 bases lay in between. The V gene's germline CDR1 is LNHNV and CDR2 YYDKDF (reference sequence). The CDR3 contains 14 residues. CDR3 sequence reads: CATSRNPGGGEQFF. The CDR3 nucleotides read TGTGCCACCAGCAGGAACCCTGGGGGCGGTGAGCAGTTCTTC.

This rearrangement joins TRBV2 to TRBJ1-1, with D unclear. This CDR3 is built from 13 residues. Per germline, CDR1 SNHLY and CDR2 FYNNEI. V lost 5 bases and J lost 3, with 10 bases in between. This CDR3 reads CASSREVYTEAFF. DNA of the CDR3: TGTGCCAGCAGTCGGGAGGTATACACTGAAGCTTTCTTT.

V gene TRBV12-3 or TRBV12-4 combines with J gene TRBJ2-1; unclear D gene. This CDR3 contains 12 residues. Between the trimmed V and J ends, which lost 7 bases and 4 bases, there was a span of 8 bases. For the CDR3, the DNA is TGTGCCAGCACCCCAGGATACAATGAGCAGTTCTTC. It codes for CASTPGYNEQFF.

J is TRBJ2-1 and V is TRBV27; 13 bases match TRBD2. Unmatched junction bases numbered 7, after V lost 5 bases and J lost 9 bases. Germline CDR1 reads MNHEY; CDR2 reads SMNVEV (reference sequence). CDR3 length: 15 amino acids. The CDR3 nucleotides are TGTGCCAGCAGTACCCAACTAGCGGGAGGGGGTGAGCAGTTCTTC. Its translation is CASSTQLAGGGEQFF.

The chain recombines TRBV28 with TRBJ1-4; D possibly corresponds to TRBD1 (6 bases). The CDR3 extends over 17 amino acids. CDR1 is MDHEN and CDR2 is SYDVKM in the germline V gene. V was shortened by 3 bases and J by 0 bases, with 14 bases between the two germline ends. CDR3 in amino acids: CASSLAPRQATNEKLFF. The CDR3 DNA reads as TGTGCCAGCAGTTTGGCGCCCCGACAGGCAACTAATGAAAAACTGTTTTTT.

This chain joins TRBV5-4 and TRBJ2-2; 8 bases are shared with TRBD2. V was pared by 1 base and J by 7 bases, with 12 bases of the junction left unmatched. The CDR3 contains 17 residues. Germline CDR1 and CDR2: SGHNT and YYREEE (reference sequence). CDR3 in amino acids: CASSLRGRGGPVGELFF. As DNA, the CDR3 is TGTGCCAGCAGCTTGAGGGGACGGGGGGGGCCCGTCGGGGAGCTGTTTTTT.

The rearrangement joins TRBV3-1 (or the pseudogene TRBV3-2) to TRBJ2-5; perhaps TRBD2 as D (5 bases). The V end lost 2 bases, the J end lost 2 bases, and 12 bases lay between the germline ends. Germline V gene lookup returns CDR1 LGHDT and CDR2 YNNKEL (reference sequence). The CDR3 loop spans 15 amino acids. The CDR3 DNA reads as TGTGCCAGCAGCCAAATGTTAGAGGGACAAGAGACCCAGTACTTC. Translated: CASSQMLEGQETQYF.

The gene calls are TRBV7-2 and TRBJ2-3; 11 bases are a match to TRBD2. J was trimmed by 2 bases and V by 5 bases; bases with no gene match: 6. CDR1 SGHTA and CDR2 FQGNSA come from the germline V gene. The CDR3 totals 16 residues. This CDR3 reads CASSARLAGSTDTQYF. CDR3 nucleotides: TGTGCCAGCAGCGCCCGACTAGCGGGGTCCACAGATACGCAGTATTTT.

The chain is built from TRBV7-9 and TRBJ1-4, with 7 bases that match TRBD1. V trimming: 11 bases; J trimming: 5 bases; junction bases outside the gene matches: 11. The germline CDR1 and CDR2 sequences are SEHNR and FQNEAQ (reference sequence). The CDR3 sequence is 14 residues long. Written as DNA, the CDR3 is TGTGCCGGAGCTAACAGGGGTTCAAATGAAAAACTGTTTTTT. Amino acids: CAGANRGSNEKLFF.

This chain joins TRBV3-1 (or the pseudogene TRBV3-2) and TRBJ2-1; TRBD2 aligns across 11 bases. With V trimmed by 1 base and J by 6 bases, 8 bases remained unmatched. Germline CDR1 LGHDT, CDR2 YNNKEL (reference sequence). This CDR3 region has 17 residues. The DNA for the CDR3 is TGTGCCAGCAGCCAAGTTTTTAGGCTAGCGGGGGGCAATGAGCAGTTCTTC. Translation gives CASSQVFRLAGGNEQFF.

This chain connects TRBV4-3 to TRBJ1-1; possibly TRBD1 for D (6 bases). Trimming shortened V by 5 bases and J by 6 bases, and 13 bases separated the two germline ends. The CDR3 length is 13 residues. Germline lookup yields CDR1 LGHNA and CDR2 YSLEER. The CDR3 reads CASSIYRDAEAFF. In DNA form, the CDR3 reads TGCGCCAGCAGCATTTACAGGGACGCTGAAGCTTTCTTT.

This rearrangement joins TRBV7-9 to TRBJ2-6; D is possibly TRBD2 (5 bases). V was trimmed by 1 base and J by 2 bases, leaving 6 bases between them. From germline, CDR1 is SEHNR and CDR2 FQNEAQ (reference sequence). This CDR3 region has 15 residues. The CDR3 here is CASSLGLPGANVLTF. CDR3 DNA: TGTGCCAGCAGCTTAGGACTACCTGGGGCCAACGTCCTGACTTTC.

This chain joins TRBV5-1 and TRBJ1-1; 10 bases are a match to TRBD1. The CDR3 has 14 residues. CDR1 and CDR2 from the germline V gene are SGHRS and YFSETQ. Losses at the gene ends were 4 bases for V and 8 bases for J; bases not matched to a gene: 8. The CDR3 here is CASSERPGQGEAFF. Written as DNA, the CDR3 is TGCGCCAGCAGCGAAAGACCGGGACAGGGGGAAGCTTTCTTT.

The gene calls are TRBV10-3 and TRBJ2-3; 8 nucleotides line up with TRBD1. This CDR3 has 16 residues. The ends lost 2 bases at V and 5 bases at J; junction bases unmatched: 9. Germline V gene sequence: CDR1 ENHRY, CDR2 SYGVKD. The CDR3 sequence: CAISEGRTGFGDTQYF. As DNA, the CDR3 is TGTGCCATCAGTGAGGGGAGGACAGGGTTTGGAGATACGCAGTATTTT.